This T cell receptor (beta chain) originates from a study of siplizumab effects on memory and regulatory T cells. Study observations and caveats: Siplizumab caused a significant drop in alloreactive sequences traceable to unstimulated CD4+ memory cells. The authors mapped only a minor fraction of alloreactive clones to unstimulated subsets.

With respect to this clone: Its specificity is not known.

This CDR3 comprises 15 residues. Germline loops: CDR1 KGHSH, CDR2 LQKENI. Trimming took 2 bases from V and 9 from J; bases not matched to a gene: 5. TCRdb keeps only in-frame clones here, not all; method: immunoSEQ multiplex PCR. This table has around 100,000 clones, 85% to 95% appearing once. Material for sequencing was Tregs sorted from blood. This chain connects TRBV18 to TRBJ1-6; the match to TRBD1 covers 9 bases. The TCR sequence derives from a human donor in good health. The CDR3 DNA is TGTGCCAGCTCACCAGGGACAGGGATGTTTTCACCCCTCCACTTT. This codes for CASSPGTGMFSPLHF.